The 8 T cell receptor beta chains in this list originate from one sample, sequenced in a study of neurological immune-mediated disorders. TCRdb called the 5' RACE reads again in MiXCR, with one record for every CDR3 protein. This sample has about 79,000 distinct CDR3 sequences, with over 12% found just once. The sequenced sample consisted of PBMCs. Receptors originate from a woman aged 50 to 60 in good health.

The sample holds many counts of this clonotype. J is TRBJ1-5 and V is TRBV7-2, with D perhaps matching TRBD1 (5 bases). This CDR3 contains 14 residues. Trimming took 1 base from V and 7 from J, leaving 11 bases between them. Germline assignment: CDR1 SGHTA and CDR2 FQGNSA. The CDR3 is CASSLGEGEQPQHF. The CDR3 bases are TGTGCCAGCAGCTTAGGGGAAGGGGAACAGCCCCAGCATTTT.

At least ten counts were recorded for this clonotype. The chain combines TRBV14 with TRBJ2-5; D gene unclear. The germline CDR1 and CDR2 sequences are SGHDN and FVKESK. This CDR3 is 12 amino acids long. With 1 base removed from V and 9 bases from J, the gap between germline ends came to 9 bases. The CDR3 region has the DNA TGTGCCAGCAGCCAAGGGCAAAGTCCCCAGTACTTC. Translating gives CASSQGQSPQYF. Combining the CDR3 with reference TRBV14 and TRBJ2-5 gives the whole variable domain EAGVTQFPSHSVIEKGQTVTLRCDPISGHDNLYWYRRVMGKEIKFLLHFVKESKQDESGMPNNRFLAERTGGTYSTLKVQPAELEDSGVYFCASSQGQSPQYFGPGTRLLVL.

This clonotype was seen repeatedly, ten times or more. Here the CDR3 DNA reads TGTGCCAGCAGCTACAGGGGTGATGGCACTGAAGCTTTCTTT. Its protein product is CASSYRGDGTEAFF. The genes are TRBV6-5 and TRBJ1-1; 7 positions agree with TRBD1. Germline CDR1 and CDR2: MNHEY and SVGAGI. The V segment lost 6 bases and the J segment 4 bases; nucleotides outside the gene matches: 8. The CDR3 covers 14 residues.

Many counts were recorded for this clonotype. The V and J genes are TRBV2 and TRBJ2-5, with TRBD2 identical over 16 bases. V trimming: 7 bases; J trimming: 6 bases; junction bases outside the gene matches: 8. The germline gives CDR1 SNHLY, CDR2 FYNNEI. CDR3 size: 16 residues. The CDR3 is CASTGTSGGDFKTQYF. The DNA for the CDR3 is TGTGCCAGCACCGGGACTAGCGGGGGGGACTTCAAGACCCAGTACTTC.

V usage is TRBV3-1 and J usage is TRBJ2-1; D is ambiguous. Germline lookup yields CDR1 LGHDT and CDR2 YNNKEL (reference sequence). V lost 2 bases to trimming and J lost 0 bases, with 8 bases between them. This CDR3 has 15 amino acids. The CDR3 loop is CASSQYHSSYNEQFF. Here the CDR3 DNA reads TGTGCCAGCAGCCAATATCACAGCTCCTACAATGAGCAGTTCTTC.

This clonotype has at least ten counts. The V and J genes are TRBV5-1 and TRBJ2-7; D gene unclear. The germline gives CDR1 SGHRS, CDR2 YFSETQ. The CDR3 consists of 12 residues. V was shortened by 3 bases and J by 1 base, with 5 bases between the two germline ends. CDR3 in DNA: TGCGCCAGCAGCTATCCTTCCTACGAGCAGTACTTC. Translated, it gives CASSYPSYEQYF.

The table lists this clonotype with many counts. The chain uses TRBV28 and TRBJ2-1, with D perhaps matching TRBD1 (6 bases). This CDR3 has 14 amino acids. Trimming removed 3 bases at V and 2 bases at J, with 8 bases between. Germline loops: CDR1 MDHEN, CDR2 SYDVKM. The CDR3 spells CASSFGDTYNEQFF. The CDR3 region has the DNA TGTGCCAGCAGTTTTGGGGACACCTACAATGAGCAGTTCTTC.

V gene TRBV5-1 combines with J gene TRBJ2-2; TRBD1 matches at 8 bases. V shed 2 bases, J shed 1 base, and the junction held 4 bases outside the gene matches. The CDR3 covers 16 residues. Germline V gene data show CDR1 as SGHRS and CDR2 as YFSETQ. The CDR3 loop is CASSLFGTGNTGELFF. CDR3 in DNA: TGCGCCAGCAGCTTATTCGGGACAGGGAACACCGGGGAGCTGTTTTTT.